The next 5 T cell receptor beta chains were all read from a single sample in a study of control samples from healthy donors and cancer patients. The repertoire was sequenced with immunoSEQ multiplex PCR; TCRdb's copy has only in-frame clones and lacks some. This sample has some 130,000 clones, with just under 90% found just once. What was sequenced was PBMCs. The receptors here all came from a man between 45 and 60 years old with head and neck cancer.

The chain has TRBV27 and TRBJ2-7, with 12 bases aligning to TRBD2. V shed 7 bases, J shed 2 bases, and the junction held 6 bases outside the gene matches. Per the germline V gene, CDR1 is MNHEY and CDR2 is SMNVEV (reference sequence). The CDR3 is made up of 15 amino acids. CDR3 coding DNA: TGTGCCAGCATAAAGACTAGCGGGAGCGCCTACGAGCAGTACTTC. It is translated as CASIKTSGSAYEQYF.

The chain employs TRBV7-6 and TRBJ2-1; tentatively, D is TRBD2 (7 bases). The germline V and J ends were trimmed by 5 bases and 1 base, with 18 bases remaining between them. The CDR3 length is 17 residues. CDR1 and CDR2 (germline): SGHVS, FNYEAQ. CDR3 in amino acids: CASSQRRGGFSYNEQFF. The CDR3 nucleotides are TGTGCCAGCAGCCAACGAAGGGGGGGATTTTCCTACAATGAGCAGTTCTTC.

This clone is a singleton in its sample. CDR3 sequence reads: CASRSGPRNEQYF. The CDR3 DNA reads TGTGCCAGCAGGTCGGGCCCTCGGAACGAGCAGTACTTC. The genes are TRBV2 and TRBJ2-7; D gene ambiguous. The germline gives CDR1 SNHLY, CDR2 FYNNEI. The CDR3 is 13 residues long. The V and J ends lost 6 bases and 5 bases respectively, with 14 bases between them.

This chain connects TRBV3-1 (or the pseudogene TRBV3-2) to TRBJ2-2; D remains unclear. Germline lookup yields CDR1 LGHDT and CDR2 YNNKEL (reference sequence). Trimming took off 4 bases at V and 7 bases at J, with 13 bases between the two ends. CDR3 length equals 14 residues. CDR3 DNA sequence: TGTGCCAGCAGCCCCCTTTTGAGAAGCGGGGAGCTGTTTTTT. Its translation is CASSPLLRSGELFF.

The V call is TRBV19, the J call TRBJ1-5; D perhaps matches TRBD1 (5 bases). The CDR3 totals 13 residues. Germline V gene sequence: CDR1 LNHDA, CDR2 SQIVND (reference sequence). V was pared by 1 base and J by 4 bases, with 5 bases between. The CDR3 bases are TGTGCCAGTAGTATAGCAGGGAATCAGCCCCAGCATTTT. It specifies CASSIAGNQPQHF.